The entry below describes one TCR beta chain. This clone's antigen is unknown. Base qualities were left out, and no much larger clone turns up one base away. This sample stems from a study of blood T cell repertoires in COVID-19 (dated by TCRdb to about 2020). With regard to the full study: Collaborator samples came from the United States, Italy and Spain and covered acute and convalescent phases of COVID-19. The prospective study material was composed of cDNA or gDNA derived from T cells, B-cell-depleted T cells, or PBMCs. The dataset comprised deeply sampled blood TCRbeta repertoires from subjects exposed to, actively infected with, or recovered from COVID-19. The repertoires were released in a freely available public database intended as a resource for research on the immune response to SARS-CoV-2. Samples came from the ongoing ImmuneRACE study (first 160 participants) plus 1,254 subjects from 6 global collaborators. Sample metadata almost always included a de-identified subject ID, COVID-19 status, age in years and sex. Where available, HLA class I and class II types were taken from metadata supplied by the sample provider and were not determined by assay-based typing.

Each collaborating institution followed its own protocols to collect whole blood in K2EDTA tubes. For TCRbeta analysis, collaborator samples were shipped as frozen whole blood, as isolated PBMCs, or as DNA extracted from either sample type. TCRbeta CDR3 regions were amplified from genomic DNA using the immunoSEQ Assay, a bias-controlled multiplex PCR. The authors' analysis ran thus. Nucleated cell counts per sample were estimated from amplification of reference gene primers within the assay. To quantify the absolute abundance of each unique TCRbeta CDR3 rearrangement, sequence reads were collapsed and filtered. Productive Simpson clonality was computed per sample as the square root of Simpson's diversity index over productive rearrangements. TCRdb re-hosts the immuneACCESS table, in-frame sequences only. Its copies lack some clones; in the studies checked, an unresolved V gene accounts for under half of them, and the cause for the rest is not known. The DNA gave D and trimming, while V, J and clone size come from that table. In this sample the table shows 80,000 or so clones, 89% of which occur a single time. 2% to 3% of the sample goes to the ten largest clones.

What the authors observed across the whole study: The amount of clinical and demographic metadata varied by source and participant and was provided uncurated.

The specimen sequenced was peripheral blood. This sequence originates from a man aged 45-65 years with acute or convalescent COVID-19.

The CDR3 reads as follows: CASSHARGANTGELFF. In nucleotides, the sequence is TGTGCCAGCAGCCACGCAAGAGGAGCTAACACCGGGGAGCTGTTTTTT. The chain is encoded by TRBV5-4 joined to TRBJ2-2, with the D gene too uncertain to name. The germline V gene encodes CDR1 SGHNT and CDR2 YYREEE (reference sequence). The CDR3, cysteine through phenylalanine, is 16 amino acids long. Only the CDR3 DNA stays, 48 bases, in frame from base 1. The junction shows trimming of 4 bases on V and 2 bases on J, plus 15 bases between the germline ends.